The following is a T cell receptor (beta chain) sequence with its context. There is no known antigen for this receptor. Base quality data are lacking; no much larger clone is found one base away. Relative to germline, V is 3 bases shorter and J is 5 bases shorter, with 20 bases between their ends. Inclusive of the bounding cysteine and phenylalanine, the CDR3 is 15 residues long. Left in the record is the CDR3 DNA by itself, 45 bases read in frame from the first base. According to the germline V gene, CDR1 reads SQVTM and CDR2 reads ANQGSEA. The entry originates in a study of regulatory dendritic cells for organ transplantation (TCRdb year 2017). Regarding the research as a whole: Regulatory dendritic cells were generated from monocytes cultured with vitamin D3 on days 0 and 4 and IL-10 on day 4. The TCRbeta repertoires of sorted naive and memory CD4+ and CD8+ T cells were sequenced before and after allostimulation with regulatory or mature dendritic cells. To evaluate the response of the DCs to a potent maturation-inducing agent, LPS was added to DC cultures on day 6. On the study overall, not on this receptor specifically: Of the resting subsets, the one holding the most alloreactive TCR clonotypes was memory CD8+ T cells. The authors pointed out considerable heterogeneity between individuals in the alloreactive memory CD8+ T cell pool, and only a couple of subjects were sequenced. In both subjects, allostimulation led to expansion of memory CD8+ clones, though the expansion induced by regulatory dendritic cells appeared to be more limited than that induced by mature dendritic cells. Repertoires were highly diverse in naive CD4+ and CD8+ T cells, less diverse in memory cells, and most oligoclonal in memory CD8+ cells.

Sorted T cell subsets were CFSE-labeled and co-cultured for 4 to 5 days with allogeneic regulatory or mature dendritic cells at a 1:10 DC:T ratio. FACS was used to sort naive T cells as CD45RA+ cells and memory T cells as CD45RO+ CD4+ or CD8+ cells. Two healthy control subjects provided the T cells used for TCR sequencing. The Qiagen DNeasy Blood & Tissue Kit was used for extraction of genomic DNA. Multiplexed two-step PCR with Vbeta-specific forward primers and Jbeta-specific reverse primers was used to amplify TCRbeta CDR3 regions. Through the immunoSEQ service, TCRbeta libraries were sequenced on an Illumina instrument. In the source study's methods: IMGT annotation was used to assign V, D and J genes, and synthetic CDR3 analogues were used to correct the counts for multiplex PCR bias. Repertoire clonality was computed in the immunoSEQ Analyzer as one minus normalized Shannon entropy. Whether a clone counted as expanded was decided by Fisher's exact test with Benjamini-Hochberg false discovery rate control and a two-tailed cutoff of P<0.01. What TCRdb holds here is the immuneACCESS table cut down to in-frame rearrangements. Part of the clones is not present; checked against another copy, under half of the missing clones reflect an unresolved V gene, and the others are unexplained. The V and J calls and clone size were taken over from that table, and D and trimming were inferred from the DNA. The sample table lists about 11,000 clones, about 81% of them with a count of one. About 2.6% of the sample goes to the ten largest clones.

The TCR comes from a human donor in good health. The chain was built from TRBV29-1 and TRBJ2-7, with the D gene too uncertain to name. Sequenced input: memory CD4+ T cells from blood cultured with regulatory dendritic cells. The sample's cell subset or site label, in plain terms: CD45RO+ memory T cells. The bases are TGCAGCGTTGAGGGTCCTCTAACAGAATCTCACGAGCAGTACTTC. The translation is CSVEGPLTESHEQYF.